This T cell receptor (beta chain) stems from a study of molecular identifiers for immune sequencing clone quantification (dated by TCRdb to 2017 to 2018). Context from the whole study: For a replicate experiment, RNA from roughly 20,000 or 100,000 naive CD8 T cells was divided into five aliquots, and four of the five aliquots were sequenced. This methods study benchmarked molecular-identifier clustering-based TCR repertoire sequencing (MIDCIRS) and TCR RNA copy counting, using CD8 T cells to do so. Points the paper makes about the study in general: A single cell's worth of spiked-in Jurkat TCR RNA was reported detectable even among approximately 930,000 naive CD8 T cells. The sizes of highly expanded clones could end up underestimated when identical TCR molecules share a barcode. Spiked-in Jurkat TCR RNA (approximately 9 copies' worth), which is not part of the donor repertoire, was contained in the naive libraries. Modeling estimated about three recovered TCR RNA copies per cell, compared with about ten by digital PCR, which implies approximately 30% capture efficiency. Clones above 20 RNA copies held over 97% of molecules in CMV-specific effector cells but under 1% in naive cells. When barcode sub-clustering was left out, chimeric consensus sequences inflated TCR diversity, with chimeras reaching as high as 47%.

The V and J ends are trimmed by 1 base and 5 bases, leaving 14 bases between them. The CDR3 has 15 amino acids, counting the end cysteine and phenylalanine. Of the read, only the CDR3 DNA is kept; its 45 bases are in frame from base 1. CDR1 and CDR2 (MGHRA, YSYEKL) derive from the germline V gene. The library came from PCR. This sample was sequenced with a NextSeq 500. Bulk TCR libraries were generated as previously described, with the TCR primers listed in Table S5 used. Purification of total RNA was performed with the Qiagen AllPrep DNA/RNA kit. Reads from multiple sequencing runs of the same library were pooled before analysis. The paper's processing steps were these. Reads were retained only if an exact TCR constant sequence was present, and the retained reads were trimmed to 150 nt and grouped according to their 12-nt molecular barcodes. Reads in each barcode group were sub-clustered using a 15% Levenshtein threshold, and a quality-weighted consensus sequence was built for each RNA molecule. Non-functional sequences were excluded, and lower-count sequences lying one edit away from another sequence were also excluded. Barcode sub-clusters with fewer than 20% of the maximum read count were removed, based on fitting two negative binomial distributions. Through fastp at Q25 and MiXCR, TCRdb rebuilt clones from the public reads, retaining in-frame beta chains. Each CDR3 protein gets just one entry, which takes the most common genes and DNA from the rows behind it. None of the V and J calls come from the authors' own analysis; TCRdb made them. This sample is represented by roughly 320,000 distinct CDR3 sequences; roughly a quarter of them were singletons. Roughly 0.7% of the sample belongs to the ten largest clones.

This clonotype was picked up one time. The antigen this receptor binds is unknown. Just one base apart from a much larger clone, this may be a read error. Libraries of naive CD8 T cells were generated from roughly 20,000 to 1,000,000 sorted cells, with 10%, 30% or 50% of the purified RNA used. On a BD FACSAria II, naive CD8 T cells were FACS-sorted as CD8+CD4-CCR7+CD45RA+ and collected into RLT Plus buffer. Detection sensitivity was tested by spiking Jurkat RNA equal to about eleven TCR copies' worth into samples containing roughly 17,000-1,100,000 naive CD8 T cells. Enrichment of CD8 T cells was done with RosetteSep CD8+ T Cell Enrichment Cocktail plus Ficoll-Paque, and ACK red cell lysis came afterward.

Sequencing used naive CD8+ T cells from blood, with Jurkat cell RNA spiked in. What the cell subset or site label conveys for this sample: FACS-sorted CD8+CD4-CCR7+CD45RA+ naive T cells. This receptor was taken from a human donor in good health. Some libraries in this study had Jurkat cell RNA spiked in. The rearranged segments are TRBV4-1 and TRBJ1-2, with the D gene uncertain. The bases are TGCGCCAGCAGCCAAGGAATCTCCCAGCTATATGGCTACACCTTC. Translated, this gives CASSQGISQLYGYTF.